One and the same sample provided the 5 T cell receptor beta chains below, sequenced in a study of control samples from healthy donors and cancer patients. TCRdb keeps only in-frame clones here, not all; method: immunoSEQ multiplex PCR. This table has 60,000 to 75,000 clones, 83% appearing once. The sequencing input was blood. The receptors were gathered from a man aged 60 to 69 in good health.

The rearrangement joins TRBV9 to TRBJ2-3; 7 bases are a match to TRBD1. This CDR3 is built from 17 residues. After removal of 4 bases from V and 4 bases from J, the junction contained 15 bases not matched to a gene. CDR1 and CDR2 from the germline V gene are SGDLS and YYNGEE. CDR3 amino acids: CASSSPRLNRGSDTQYF. CDR3 coding DNA: TGTGCCAGCAGCTCCCCGCGACTTAACAGGGGTTCAGATACGCAGTATTTT.

CDR3: CASSHRGLNKETQYF. The CDR3 DNA follows: TGTGCCAGCAGCCACCGAGGACTGAACAAGGAGACCCAGTACTTC. V and J are TRBV3-1 (or the pseudogene TRBV3-2) and TRBJ2-5; D possibly corresponds to TRBD2 (5 bases). Trimming left V 3 bases short and J 5 bases short, with 16 bases between. There are 15 residues in the CDR3. In germline, CDR1 is LGHDT, CDR2 YNNKEL (reference sequence).

The table lists this clone with a count of one. The rearrangement joins TRBV6-5 to TRBJ1-2, with 8 bases lining up with TRBD1. The CDR3 is 14 amino acids. J gave up 5 bases and V 5 bases, and 7 bases lay outside the gene matches. Germline loops: CDR1 MNHEY, CDR2 SVGAGI. This CDR3 is CASSRGTGHYGYTF. The DNA of the CDR3 is TGTGCCAGCAGTCGCGGGACAGGACATTATGGCTACACCTTC.

The chain couples TRBV7-2 to TRBJ2-6, with TRBD2 matching 9 bases. The junction had 10 bases not matched to a gene; V was cut back by 10 bases and J by 0 bases. The CDR3 has 17 residues. Germline-derived CDR1 and CDR2 are SGHTA and FQGNSA. CDR3 sequence (DNA): TGTGCCACTTCCAGGACTAGCGTCCGCTCTGGGGCCAACGTCCTGACTTTC. Translation: CATSRTSVRSGANVLTF.

In this sample, this clone turned up once. The V gene is TRBV5-5, the J gene TRBJ2-6, with D perhaps TRBD2 (6 bases). The CDR3 extends over 19 amino acids. Trimming removed 1 base from V and 0 bases from J, with 17 bases in between. The germline V gene has CDR1 SGHKS and CDR2 YYEKEE (reference sequence). The CDR3 bases are TGTGCCAGCAGCTTGAGGACTCTTGGGGGACTCTCTGGGGCCAACGTCCTGACTTTC. It encodes CASSLRTLGGLSGANVLTF.